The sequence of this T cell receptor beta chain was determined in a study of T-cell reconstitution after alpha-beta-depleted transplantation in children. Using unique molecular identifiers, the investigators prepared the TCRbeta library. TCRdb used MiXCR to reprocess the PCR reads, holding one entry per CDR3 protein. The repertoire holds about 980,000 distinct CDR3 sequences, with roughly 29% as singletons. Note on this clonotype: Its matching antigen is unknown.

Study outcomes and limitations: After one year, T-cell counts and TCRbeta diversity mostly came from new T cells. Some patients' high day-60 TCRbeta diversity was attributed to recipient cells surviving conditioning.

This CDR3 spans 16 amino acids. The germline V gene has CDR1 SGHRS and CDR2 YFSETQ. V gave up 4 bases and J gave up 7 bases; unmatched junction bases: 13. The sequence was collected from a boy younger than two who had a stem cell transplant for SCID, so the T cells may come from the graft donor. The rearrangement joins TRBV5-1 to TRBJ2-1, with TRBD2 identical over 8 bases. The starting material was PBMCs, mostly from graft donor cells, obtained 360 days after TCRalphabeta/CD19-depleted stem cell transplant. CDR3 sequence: CASSPADLPSGNEQFF. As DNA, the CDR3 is TGCGCCAGCAGCCCTGCCGATTTACCTAGCGGGAATGAGCAGTTCTTC.